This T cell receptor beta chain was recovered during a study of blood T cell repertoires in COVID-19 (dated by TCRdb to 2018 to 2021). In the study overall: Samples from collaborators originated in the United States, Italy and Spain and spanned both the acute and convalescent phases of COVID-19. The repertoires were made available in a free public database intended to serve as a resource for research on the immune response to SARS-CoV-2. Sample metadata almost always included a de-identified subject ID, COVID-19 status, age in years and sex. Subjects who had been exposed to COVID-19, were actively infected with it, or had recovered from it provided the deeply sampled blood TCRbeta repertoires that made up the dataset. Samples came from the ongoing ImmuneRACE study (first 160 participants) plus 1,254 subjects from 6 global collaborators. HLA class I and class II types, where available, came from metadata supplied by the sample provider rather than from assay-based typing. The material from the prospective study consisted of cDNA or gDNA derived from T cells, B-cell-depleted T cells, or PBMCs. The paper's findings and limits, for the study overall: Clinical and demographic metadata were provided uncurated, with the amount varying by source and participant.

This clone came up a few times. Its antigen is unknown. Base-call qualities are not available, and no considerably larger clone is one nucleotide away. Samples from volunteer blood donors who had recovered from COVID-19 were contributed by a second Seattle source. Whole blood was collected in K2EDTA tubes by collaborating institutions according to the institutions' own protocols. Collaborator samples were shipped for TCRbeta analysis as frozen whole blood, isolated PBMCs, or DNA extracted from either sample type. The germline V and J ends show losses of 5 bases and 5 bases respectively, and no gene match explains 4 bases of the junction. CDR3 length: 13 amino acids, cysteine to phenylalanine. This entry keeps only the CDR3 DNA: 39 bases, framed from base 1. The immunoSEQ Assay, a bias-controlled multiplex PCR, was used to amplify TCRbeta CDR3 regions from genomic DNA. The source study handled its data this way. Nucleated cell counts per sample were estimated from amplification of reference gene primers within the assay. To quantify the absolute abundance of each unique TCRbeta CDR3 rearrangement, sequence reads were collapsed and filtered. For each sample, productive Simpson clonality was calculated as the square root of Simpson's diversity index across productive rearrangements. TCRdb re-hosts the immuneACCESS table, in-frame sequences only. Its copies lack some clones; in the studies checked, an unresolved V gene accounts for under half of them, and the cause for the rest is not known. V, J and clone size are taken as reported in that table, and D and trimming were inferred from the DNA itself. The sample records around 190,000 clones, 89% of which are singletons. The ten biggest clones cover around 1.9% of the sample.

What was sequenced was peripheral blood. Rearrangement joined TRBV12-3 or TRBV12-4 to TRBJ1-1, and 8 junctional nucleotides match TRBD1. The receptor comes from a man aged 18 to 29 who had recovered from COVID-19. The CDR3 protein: CASSPRQGTEAFF. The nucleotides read TGTGCCAGCAGTCCGAGACAGGGGACTGAAGCTTTCTTT.